A single sample gave rise to the 21 T cell receptor beta chains below, sequenced in a study of Graves' ophthalmopathy and Graves' hyperthyroidism. Using RNA transcripts, the TCR beta CDR3 regions were amplified. RT-PCR with HTBI primers came first, then second-round multiplex PCR. In TCRdb, the multiplex PCR reads were re-called with MiXCR into one record per CDR3 protein. The table shows around 15,000 distinct CDR3 sequences, with 46% occurring only once. Sequencing was carried out using peripheral blood. These TCRs come from a woman in her 40s with stable Graves' hyperthyroidism.

This clonotype appeared once. The chain combines TRBV4-2 with TRBJ1-1, with 8 bases aligning to TRBD1. With V trimmed by 8 bases and J by 7 bases, 3 bases remained unmatched. Germline values: CDR1 LGHNA, CDR2 YNFKEQ. The CDR3 covers 11 residues. CDR3 loop: CASRTGIEAFF. CDR3 sequence (DNA): TGTGCCAGCCGGACAGGGATTGAAGCTTTCTTT.

The V call is TRBV4-2, the J call TRBJ2-7; 8 bases line up with TRBD2. The V segment lost 4 bases and the J segment 1 base; nucleotides outside the gene matches: 6. The germline V gene encodes CDR1 LGHNA and CDR2 YNFKEQ. The length of the CDR3 is 15 residues. The CDR3 here is CASSPYSGDSYEQYF. CDR3 DNA: TGTGCCAGCAGCCCCTATAGCGGGGATTCCTACGAGCAGTACTTC.

Points on this clonotype: The conserved closing phenylalanine or tryptophan is absent in this CDR3, likely reflecting a read error. V is TRBV10-3 and J is TRBJ2-2; no clear D. V was clipped by 4 bases and J by 1 base, with 4 bases between them. Germline V CDR1 and CDR2: ENHRY, SYGVKD. The CDR3 length is 13 residues. CDR3 residues: CAISAGNTGELFP. The CDR3 DNA follows: TGTGCCATCAGTGCCGGGAACACCGGGGAGCTGTTTCCT.

This clonotype is large in the sample. This rearrangement joins TRBV25-1 to TRBJ1-2; D is unclear. Trimming stripped 2 bases from V and 5 bases from J, with 6 bases between. The CDR3 has 12 residues. The germline CDR1 and CDR2 sequences are MGHDK and SYGVNS. The CDR3 sequence: CASSENSYGYTF. In DNA form, the CDR3 reads TGTGCCAGCAGTGAAAACAGTTATGGCTACACCTTC.

This clonotype was seen repeatedly, ten times or more. The chain joins TRBV19 to TRBJ1-2, with 7 bases matching TRBD1. V dropped 6 bases and J dropped 4; count of bases not matched to a gene: 14. Germline CDR1 reads LNHDA; CDR2 reads SQIVND (reference sequence). The CDR3 contains 16 residues. Here the CDR3 reads CASRLRDSDASYGYTF. The CDR3 DNA is TGTGCCAGTAGACTCCGGGACAGCGACGCTTCCTATGGCTACACCTTC.

The chain is built from TRBV2 and TRBJ1-1; weak D call: TRBD1 (5 bases). V was pared by 4 bases and J by 5 bases, with 17 bases between. Germline assignment: CDR1 SNHLY and CDR2 FYNNEI. The CDR3 sequence is 15 residues long. CDR3 coding DNA: TGTGCCAGCAGTGGGTCCGGGTCGGGGGAGACTGAAGCTTTCTTT. It codes for CASSGSGSGETEAFF. Using reference TRBV2 and TRBJ1-1 for the parts outside the CDR3, the full variable domain is EPEVTQTPSHQVTQMGQEVILRCVPISNHLYFYWYRQILGQKVEFLVSFYNNEISEKSEIFDDQFSVERPDGSNFTLKIRSTKLEDSAMYFCASSGSGSGETEAFFGQGTRLTVV.

This clonotype is medium-sized. The gene calls are TRBV10-3 and TRBJ1-5; D might be TRBD1 (5 bases). Between the trimmed V and J ends, which lost 5 bases and 6 bases, there was a span of 11 bases. CDR3 length equals 13 residues. Germline V lookup: CDR1 ENHRY, CDR2 SYGVKD. CDR3 residues: CAISPRGGQPQHF. DNA for the CDR3: TGTGCCATCAGTCCGCGCGGGGGTCAGCCCCAGCATTTT.

This clonotype was recorded at least ten times. The rearrangement joins TRBV6-6 to TRBJ1-2; D perhaps matches TRBD1 (5 bases). Germline V gives CDR1 MNHNY, CDR2 SVGAGI (reference sequence). With 0 bases removed from V and 8 bases from J, the gap between germline ends came to 10 bases. The CDR3 loop spans 13 amino acids. CDR3 region: CASSYSRGEGYTF. CDR3 DNA sequence: TGTGCCAGCAGTTACTCGAGGGGAGAGGGCTACACCTTC.

V gene TRBV2 combines with J gene TRBJ2-7, with 7 nucleotides matching TRBD1. The J segment lost 6 bases and the V segment lost 11 bases, leaving 10 bases of the junction unmatched. The CDR3 is made up of 12 amino acids. From germline, CDR1 is SNHLY and CDR2 FYNNEI. The CDR3 spells CAVDREIVEQYF. CDR3 coding DNA: TGTGCCGTAGACAGGGAGATCGTCGAGCAGTACTTC. The whole variable domain, filled in from reference TRBV2 and TRBJ2-7, reads EPEVTQTPSHQVTQMGQEVILRCVPISNHLYFYWYRQILGQKVEFLVSFYNNEISEKSEIFDDQFSVERPDGSNFTLKIRSTKLEDSAMYFCAVDREIVEQYFGPGTRLTVT.

This clonotype has just one count. The chain combines TRBV25-1 with TRBJ1-2; D call uncertain. V lost 3 bases and J lost 5, with 4 bases in between. CDR1 MGHDK and CDR2 SYGVNS come from the germline V gene. This CDR3 comprises 11 residues. The CDR3 DNA reads TGTGCCAGCAGTGATACATATGGCTACACCTTC. This codes for CASSDTYGYTF.

Concerning this clonotype: This clone may be a read error of a much larger clone one base away. The V gene is TRBV5-4, the J gene TRBJ2-1; D ambiguous. Germline V CDR1 and CDR2: SGHNT, YYREEE (reference sequence). V was trimmed by 3 bases and J by 5 bases, leaving 18 bases between them. This CDR3 is 16 amino acids long. The CDR3 region is CASSWGSRTENNEQFF. The CDR3 DNA follows: TGTGCCAGCAGCTGGGGAAGTCGGACGGAGAACAATGAGCAGTTCTTC.

This clonotype was found a few times. The chain links TRBV19 to TRBJ2-3; 9 positions agree with TRBD2. The V gene end was trimmed by 5 bases and the J gene end by 4 bases; junction bases not matched to a gene: 16. This CDR3 spans 18 amino acids. Germline-derived CDR1 and CDR2 are LNHDA and SQIVND (reference sequence). The CDR3 DNA reads TGTGCCAGTAGTGGGTCGGTAGCGGGAGTTCTGAGTGCAGATACGCAGTATTTT. Protein: CASSGSVAGVLSADTQYF.

By sample fraction, this clonotype is medium-sized. The rearrangement joins TRBV24-1 to TRBJ2-7; D is unclear. This CDR3 has 16 amino acids. Germline CDR1 reads KGHDR; CDR2 reads SFDVKD. The V gene lost 1 base and the J gene lost 2 bases, with 14 bases spanning the gap. The CDR3 loop reads CATSDFERTDAYEQYF. The CDR3 DNA follows: TGTGCCACCAGTGATTTCGAGAGAACAGACGCCTACGAGCAGTACTTC.

This chain links TRBV5-1 with TRBJ2-4; 7 bases line up with TRBD2. Germline trimming cut 5 bases from V and 5 bases from J; bases unmatched to any gene: 10. Germline values: CDR1 SGHRS, CDR2 YFSETQ. The CDR3 consists of 15 residues. CDR3 residues: CASSEEGAGQNIQYF. The DNA for the CDR3 is TGCGCCAGCAGTGAGGAGGGAGCGGGACAAAACATTCAGTACTTC.

Of note for this clonotype: Without the conserved terminal phenylalanine or tryptophan, this CDR3 likely stems from a read error. No DNA is shown, since the ends of the CDR3 on it are uncertain; the CDR3 is the one TCRdb lists. The chain links TRBV7-9 to TRBJ2-5; TRBD1 is the table's D call, not checked against the DNA. From germline, CDR1 is SEHNR and CDR2 FQNEAQ (reference sequence). The CDR3 has 9 residues if both end residues are counted. CDR3: CASSLAGDP.

This clonotype is judged medium-sized (0.01 to 0.1%). The DNA for the CDR3 is TGTGCCATCAGTGACAGGGATAGCAATCAGCCCCAGCATTTT. It codes for CAISDRDSNQPQHF. V and J are TRBV10-3 and TRBJ1-5, with D tentatively TRBD1 (5 bases). Trimming removed 3 bases at V and 0 bases at J, with 6 bases between. The CDR3 sequence is 14 residues long. Germline V lookup: CDR1 ENHRY, CDR2 SYGVKD.

CDR3 coding DNA: TGTGCCAGCAGCCAAGAGGGGGCTTATCAGCCCCAGCATTTT. Amino acid sequence: CASSQEGAYQPQHF. The chain uses TRBV4-2 and TRBJ1-5, with D possibly being TRBD1 (6 bases). V gave up 0 bases and J gave up 5 bases, with 8 bases separating them. CDR3 size: 14 residues. CDR1 LGHNA and CDR2 YNFKEQ come from the germline V gene.

This clonotype was detected only a few times. The genes are TRBV27 and TRBJ2-3, with D unresolved. This CDR3 spans 15 amino acids. V was shortened by 0 bases and J by 6 bases, with 13 bases between the two germline ends. The germline CDR1 and CDR2 sequences are MNHEY and SMNVEV (reference sequence). Written as DNA, the CDR3 is TGTGCCAGCAGTTTATCGAGTTACGAAGGCGATACGCAGTATTTT. It translates to CASSLSSYEGDTQYF.

This clonotype is medium-sized. CDR3 in amino acids: CASSESVGDGYTF. CDR3 DNA sequence: TGTGCCAGCAGCGAGTCAGTGGGGGATGGCTACACCTTC. The chain links TRBV9 to TRBJ1-2, with D possibly matching TRBD1 (5 bases). The CDR3 contains 13 residues. Germline CDR1 is SGDLS and CDR2 is YYNGEE. V lost 3 bases, J lost 6 bases, and 12 bases lay in between. The full variable domain, completed using reference TRBV9 and TRBJ1-2, is DSGVTQTPKHLITATGQRVTLRCSPRSGDLSVYWYQQSLDQGLQFLIQYYNGEERAKGNILERFSAQQFPDLHSELNLSSLELGDSALYFCASSESVGDGYTFGSGTRLTVV.

The chain links TRBV6-1 to TRBJ1-4; weak D call: TRBD1 (5 bases). The CDR3 consists of 15 residues. Germline V lookup: CDR1 MNHNS, CDR2 SASEGT. V was trimmed by 10 bases and J by 6 bases, leaving 21 bases between them. The CDR3 DNA reads TGTGCCAACAGGACCCGACAGACCGTTTATGAAAAACTGTTTTTT. The encoded protein is CANRTRQTVYEKLFF.

The chain employs TRBV18 and TRBJ1-4; TRBD1 agrees at 7 bases. Germline CDR1 and CDR2: KGHSH and LQKENI. V gave up 1 base and J gave up 6 bases; unmatched junction bases: 5. CDR3 length equals 15 residues. The DNA for the CDR3 is TGTGCCAGCTCACCACAGACAGGGTATGATGAAAAACTGTTTTTT. Translation gives CASSPQTGYDEKLFF.